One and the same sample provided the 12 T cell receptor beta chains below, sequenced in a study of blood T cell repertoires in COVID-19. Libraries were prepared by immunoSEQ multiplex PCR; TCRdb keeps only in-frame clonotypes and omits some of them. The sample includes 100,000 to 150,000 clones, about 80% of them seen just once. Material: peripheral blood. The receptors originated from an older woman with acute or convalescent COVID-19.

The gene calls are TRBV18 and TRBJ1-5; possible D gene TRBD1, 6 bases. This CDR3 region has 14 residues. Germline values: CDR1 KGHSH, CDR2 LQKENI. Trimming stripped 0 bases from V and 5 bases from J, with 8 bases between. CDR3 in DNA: TGTGCCAGCTCACCACCCAACAGGGATCAGCCCCAGCATTTT. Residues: CASSPPNRDQPQHF. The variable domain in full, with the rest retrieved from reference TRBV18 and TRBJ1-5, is NAGVMQNPRHLVRRRGQEARLRCSPMKGHSHVYWYRQLPEEGLKFMVYLQKENIIDESGMPKERFSAEFPKEGPSILRIQQVVRGDSAAYFCASSPPNRDQPQHFGDGTRLSIL.

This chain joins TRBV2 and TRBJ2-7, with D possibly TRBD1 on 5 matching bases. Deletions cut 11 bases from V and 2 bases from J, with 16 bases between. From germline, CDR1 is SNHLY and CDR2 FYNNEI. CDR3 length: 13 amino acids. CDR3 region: CAGAGRVPYEQYV. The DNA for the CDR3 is TGTGCCGGGGCTGGAAGGGTGCCCTACGAGCAGTACGTC.

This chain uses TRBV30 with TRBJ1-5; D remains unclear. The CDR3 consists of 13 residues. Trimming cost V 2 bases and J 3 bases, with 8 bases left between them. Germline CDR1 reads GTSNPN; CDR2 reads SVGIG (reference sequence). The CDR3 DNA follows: TGTGCCTGGAGTAGCGGGGACAATCAGCCCCAGCATTTT. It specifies CAWSSGDNQPQHF. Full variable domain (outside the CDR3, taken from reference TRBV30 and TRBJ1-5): SQTIHQWPATLVQPVGSPLSLECTVEGTSNPNLYWYRQAAGRGLQLLFYSVGIGQISSEVPQNLSASRPQDRQFILSSKKLLLSDSGFYLCAWSSGDNQPQHFGDGTRLSIL.

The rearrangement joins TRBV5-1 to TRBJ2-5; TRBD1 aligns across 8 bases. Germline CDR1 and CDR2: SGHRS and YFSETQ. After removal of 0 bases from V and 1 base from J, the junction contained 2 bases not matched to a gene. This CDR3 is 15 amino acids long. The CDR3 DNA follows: TGCGCCAGCAGCTTGGTGGGACAGGCCCAAGAGACCCAGTACTTC. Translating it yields CASSLVGQAQETQYF.

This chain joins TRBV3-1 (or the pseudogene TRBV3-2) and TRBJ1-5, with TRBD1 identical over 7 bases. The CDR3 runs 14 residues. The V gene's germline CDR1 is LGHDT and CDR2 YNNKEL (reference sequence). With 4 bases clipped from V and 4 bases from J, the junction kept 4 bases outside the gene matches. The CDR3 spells CASSPGTVNQPQHF. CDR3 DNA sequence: TGTGCCAGCAGCCCCGGGACAGTGAATCAGCCCCAGCATTTT.

The CDR3 DNA reads TGTGCCAGTAGGGGGACAGGGATCTACGAGCAGTACTTC. This translates into CASRGTGIYEQYF. The chain couples TRBV19 to TRBJ2-7; 9 positions agree with TRBD1. J lost 3 bases, V lost 6 bases, and 3 bases had no gene match. CDR3 length: 13 amino acids. Germline assignment: CDR1 LNHDA and CDR2 SQIVND (reference sequence).

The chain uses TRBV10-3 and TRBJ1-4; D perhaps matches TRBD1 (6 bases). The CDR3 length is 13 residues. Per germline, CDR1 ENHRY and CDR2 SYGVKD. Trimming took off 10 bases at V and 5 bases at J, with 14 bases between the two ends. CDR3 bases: TGTGCCACCTCGGGACATTTAAATGAAAAACTGTTTTTT. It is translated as CATSGHLNEKLFF.

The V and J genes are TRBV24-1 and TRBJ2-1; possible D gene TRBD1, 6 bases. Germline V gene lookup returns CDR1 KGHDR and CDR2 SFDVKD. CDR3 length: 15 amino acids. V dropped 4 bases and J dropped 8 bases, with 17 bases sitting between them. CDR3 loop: CATSEATGSLDEQFF. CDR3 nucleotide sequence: TGTGCCACCAGTGAGGCAACAGGGAGTTTGGATGAGCAGTTCTTC.

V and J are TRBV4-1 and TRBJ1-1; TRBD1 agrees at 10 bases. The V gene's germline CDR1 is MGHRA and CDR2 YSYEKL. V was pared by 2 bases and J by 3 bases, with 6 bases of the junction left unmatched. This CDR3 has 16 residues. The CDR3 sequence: CASSQPAGQGDTEAFF. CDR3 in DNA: TGCGCCAGCAGCCAACCCGCCGGACAGGGGGACACTGAAGCTTTCTTT.

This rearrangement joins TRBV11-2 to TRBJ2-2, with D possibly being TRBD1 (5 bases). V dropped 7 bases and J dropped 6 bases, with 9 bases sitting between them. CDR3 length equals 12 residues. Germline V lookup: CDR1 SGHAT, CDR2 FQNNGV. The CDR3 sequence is CASKKGAGELFF. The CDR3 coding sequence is TGTGCCAGCAAAAAAGGGGCCGGGGAGCTGTTTTTT.

For the CDR3, the DNA is TGTGCCAGCAGCGTAGCCCCCCTCGGGACAGGGGGCTCTGAAGCTTTCTTT. Translation gives CASSVAPLGTGGSEAFF. The chain recombines TRBV9 with TRBJ1-1, with 12 bases that match TRBD1. The ends lost 0 bases at V and 6 bases at J; junction bases unmatched: 9. CDR1 is SGDLS, CDR2 YYNGEE, per germline. The CDR3 is 17 residues long.

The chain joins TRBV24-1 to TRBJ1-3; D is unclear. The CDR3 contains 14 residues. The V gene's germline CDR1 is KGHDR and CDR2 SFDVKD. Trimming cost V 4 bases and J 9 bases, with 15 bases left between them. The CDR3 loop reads CATSDPGRSGTIYF. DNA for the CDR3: TGTGCCACCAGTGACCCCGGACGAAGCGGCACCATATATTTT.